A single sample is the source of the 32 T cell receptor beta chains below, sequenced in a study of a mutant IDH1 vaccine in newly diagnosed glioma. The assay was immunoSEQ multiplex PCR, and TCRdb's table has in-frame clones only and misses some. The sample consists of about 54,000 clones, more than 80% of them appearing once. Time point noted: baseline, week 1 (first vaccination visit). Treatment of the sample: pre-vaccination baseline after standard-of-care therapy. The input for sequencing was PBMCs, taken from a glioma patient treated with radiotherapy, temozolomide or both. These receptors all come from a man aged 18 to 29 with glioma.

In this sample, this clone turned up once. The chain combines TRBV5-6 with TRBJ1-5, with D possibly being TRBD1 (6 bases). Germline V gene lookup returns CDR1 SGHDT and CDR2 YYEEEE. The V and J ends lost 4 bases and 4 bases respectively, with 18 bases between them. The CDR3 spans 16 residues. This CDR3 is CASSLGDTRGNQPQHF. As DNA, the CDR3 is TGTGCCAGCAGCCTTGGGGACACAAGAGGGAATCAGCCCCAGCATTTT.

This clone was recorded a few times. CDR3 sequence reads: CASSLGGGSQPQHF. In DNA form, the CDR3 reads TGTGCCAGCAGTTTAGGGGGCGGAAGCCAGCCCCAGCATTTT. The chain recombines TRBV28 with TRBJ1-5, with D maybe TRBD1 (6 bases). The germline V gene encodes CDR1 MDHEN and CDR2 SYDVKM. CDR3 length: 14 residues. V dropped 2 bases and J dropped 7 bases, with 12 bases sitting between them.

This sequence joins TRBV6-5 and TRBJ1-2; D might be TRBD1 (6 bases). V dropped 2 bases and J dropped 3 bases, with 10 bases sitting between them. Germline values: CDR1 MNHEY, CDR2 SVGAGI. The CDR3 is 14 residues long. CDR3 residues: CASSYRGNYYGYTF. Written as DNA, the CDR3 is TGTGCCAGCAGTTACAGGGGGAATTACTATGGCTACACCTTC.

The chain couples TRBV5-6 to TRBJ2-3, with a tentative D call TRBD1 (6 bases). V lost 0 bases and J 2 bases, leaving 16 bases between the germline ends. Germline-derived CDR1 and CDR2 are SGHDT and YYEEEE. This CDR3 is 17 amino acids long. Written as DNA, the CDR3 is TGTGCCAGCAGCTTGGTATTCGGGACACCGTCCACAGATACGCAGTATTTT. Translation gives CASSLVFGTPSTDTQYF.

The gene calls are TRBV4-1 and TRBJ2-1; 7 positions agree with TRBD2. In germline, CDR1 is MGHRA, CDR2 YSYEKL. The CDR3 loop spans 15 amino acids. J gave up 0 bases and V 4 bases, and 3 bases lay outside the gene matches. The CDR3 bases are TGCGCCAGCAGCCGACGGGACTACTCCTACAATGAGCAGTTCTTC. Amino acids: CASSRRDYSYNEQFF.

The V and J genes are TRBV19 and TRBJ1-2; tentatively, D is TRBD1 (5 bases). Germline values: CDR1 LNHDA, CDR2 SQIVND (reference sequence). Trimming left V 3 bases short and J 13 bases short, with 15 bases between. This CDR3 is 12 amino acids long. CDR3 region: CASSIRGAGCTF. The CDR3 bases are TGTGCCAGTAGTATTAGAGGGGCCGGTTGCACCTTC.

This chain uses TRBV25-1 with TRBJ2-1, with TRBD2 as a possible D gene (6 bases). With 1 base removed from V and 5 bases from J, the gap between germline ends came to 12 bases. Germline V gene lookup returns CDR1 MGHDK and CDR2 SYGVNS. The CDR3 contains 15 residues. The CDR3 reads CASSELSGLNNEQFF. The DNA of the CDR3 is TGTGCCAGCAGTGAATTATCGGGACTCAACAATGAGCAGTTCTTC. Full variable domain (outside the CDR3, taken from reference TRBV25-1 and TRBJ2-1): EADIYQTPRYLVIGTGKKITLECSQTMGHDKMYWYQQDPGMELHLIHYSYGVNSTEKGDLSSESTVSRIRTEHFPLTLESARPSHTSQYLCASSELSGLNNEQFFGPGTRLTVL.

This clone was detected only a few times. The rearrangement uses TRBV18 and TRBJ1-5; no clear D gene. The CDR3 sequence is 17 residues long. The germline gives CDR1 KGHSH, CDR2 LQKENI. Trimming removed 0 bases at V and 0 bases at J, with 12 bases between. CDR3 nucleotide sequence: TGTGCCAGCTCACCACCGAGGAGGGCCGGTAGCAATCAGCCCCAGCATTTT. It translates to CASSPPRRAGSNQPQHF.

This clone was counted a single time. The V gene is TRBV5-6, the J gene TRBJ2-3; D is uncertain. Germline V lookup: CDR1 SGHDT, CDR2 YYEEEE. The CDR3 runs 13 residues. The ends were cut back, 4 bases at V and 0 bases at J, with 6 bases in the middle. CDR3 amino acids: CASSLLSTDTQYF. The CDR3 DNA sequence: TGTGCCAGCAGCCTCCTTAGCACAGATACGCAGTATTTT.

The V call is TRBV13, the J call TRBJ2-7, with 11 positions matching TRBD1. The CDR3 has 14 residues. Trimming cost V 4 bases and J 2 bases; bases outside gene matches: 1. The germline V gene has CDR1 PRHDT and CDR2 FYEKMQ (reference sequence). As DNA, the CDR3 is TGTGCCAGCAGCTCGGACAGGGGGCCCTACGAGCAGTACTTC. Translation: CASSSDRGPYEQYF.

The chain combines TRBV7-2 with TRBJ2-7; D unclear. Germline V gene data show CDR1 as SGHTA and CDR2 as FQGNSA. V was clipped by 3 bases and J by 5 bases, with 11 bases between them. This CDR3 comprises 13 residues. In nucleotides, the CDR3 is TGTGCCAGCAGCTTTCAGTACAGTGACGAGCAGTACTTC. Translated: CASSFQYSDEQYF.

Here the CDR3 DNA reads TGTGCCAGCATTCCGGACGGACGGGGCTCTGGAAACACCATATATTTT. Residues: CASIPDGRGSGNTIYF. The chain has TRBV6-6 and TRBJ1-3; D is ambiguous. The V gene lost 7 bases and the J gene lost 0 bases, with 16 bases spanning the gap. This CDR3 spans 16 amino acids. The germline V gene encodes CDR1 MNHNY and CDR2 SVGAGI (reference sequence).

The chain combines TRBV4-1 with TRBJ1-5; unclear D gene. CDR1 MGHRA and CDR2 YSYEKL come from the germline V gene. V lost 1 base and J lost 1, with 11 bases in between. The CDR3 length is 16 residues. The CDR3 coding sequence is TGCGCCAGCAGCCAAGCGGGCACGGTGAGCAATCAGCCCCAGCATTTT. It specifies CASSQAGTVSNQPQHF.

The V call is TRBV7-2, the J call TRBJ2-7, with D possibly TRBD2 on 6 matching bases. From germline, CDR1 is SGHTA and CDR2 FQGNSA. This CDR3 is 15 amino acids long. V lost 0 bases to trimming and J lost 5 bases, with 14 bases between them. The CDR3 reads CASSLALASAHEQYF. The CDR3 DNA reads TGTGCCAGCAGCTTAGCTTTAGCTAGCGCCCACGAGCAGTACTTC.

DNA for the CDR3: TGTGCCAGCAGCCGTGCTTCTTCCTACGAGCAGTACTTC. This gives the protein CASSRASSYEQYF. The chain combines TRBV13 with TRBJ2-7; the D is unclear. The CDR3 has 13 residues. From germline, CDR1 is PRHDT and CDR2 FYEKMQ (reference sequence). Deletions cut 5 bases from V and 1 base from J, with 9 bases between.

The chain couples TRBV9 to TRBJ2-3, with a weak D call TRBD2 (5 bases). The germline V and J ends were trimmed by 8 bases and 6 bases, with 22 bases remaining between them. This CDR3 has 15 amino acids. Germline CDR1 and CDR2: SGDLS and YYNGEE. In DNA, the CDR3 is TGTGCCAGTAGGCGGGCCTCAGGAGGTACGGATACGCAGTATTTT. Its translation is CASRRASGGTDTQYF.

The gene calls are TRBV29-1 and TRBJ1-2; possibly TRBD1 for D (5 bases). The CDR3 has 12 amino acids. Trimming removed 5 bases from V and 6 bases from J, with 13 bases in between. The germline CDR1 and CDR2 sequences are SQVTM and ANQGSEA. For the CDR3, the DNA is TGCAGCGTTCGGGACGTGCCAAATGGCTACACCTTC. Its translation is CSVRDVPNGYTF.

This clone was counted a single time. This chain uses TRBV27 with TRBJ2-5; 8 bases align to TRBD1. Germline CDR1 is MNHEY and CDR2 is SMNVEV (reference sequence). V was pared by 3 bases and J by 4 bases, with 7 bases of the junction left unmatched. There are 15 residues in the CDR3. The CDR3 DNA is TGTGCCAGCAGTTTGGGTGACAGGGGCCTAGAGACCCAGTACTTC. This sequence encodes CASSLGDRGLETQYF.

The rearrangement uses TRBV4-3 and TRBJ1-2; no clear D gene. Trimming stripped 0 bases from V and 7 bases from J, with 12 bases between. The CDR3 covers 14 residues. The germline CDR1 and CDR2 sequences are LGHNA and YSLEER. The CDR3, as DNA: TGCGCCAGCAGCCAAGATCGGTCGGGGAGTGGCTACACCTTC. Protein: CASSQDRSGSGYTF.

This chain connects TRBV7-9 to TRBJ1-1; D perhaps matches TRBD1 (6 bases). The V end was cut by 6 bases, the J end by 1 base, with 18 bases between. Germline V gene data show CDR1 as SEHNR and CDR2 as FQNEAQ (reference sequence). The CDR3 covers 16 residues. The CDR3 bases are TGTGCCAGCAGTCTCGGGACAACCGGGAGGAACACTGAAGCTTTCTTT. Translating gives CASSLGTTGRNTEAFF.

The gene calls are TRBV6-6 and TRBJ1-1, with TRBD1 as a possible D gene (6 bases). Germline CDR1 is MNHNY and CDR2 is SVGAGI (reference sequence). This CDR3 comprises 16 residues. V dropped 6 bases and J dropped 5 bases, with 22 bases sitting between them. In DNA, the CDR3 is TGTGCCAGCAGGCTCCCGGGGGGCATATTGGGAACTGAAGCTTTCTTT. Residues: CASRLPGGILGTEAFF.

This rearrangement joins TRBV5-4 to TRBJ2-6; no clear D gene. Looked up from germline, CDR1 is SGHNT and CDR2 is YYREEE (reference sequence). CDR3 length: 14 residues. Trimming stripped 5 bases from V and 0 bases from J, with 6 bases between. The CDR3 protein is CASRTNSGANVLTF. The CDR3 DNA follows: TGTGCCAGCAGGACGAACTCTGGGGCCAACGTCCTGACTTTC.

This clone has only a few counts. This chain joins TRBV7-8 and TRBJ1-1, with a possible D match to TRBD1 (5 bases). The ends were cut back, 0 bases at V and 5 bases at J, with 10 bases in the middle. This CDR3 is built from 14 residues. The V gene's germline CDR1 is SGHVS and CDR2 FQNEAQ. The CDR3 nucleotides are TGTGCCAGCAGCTTAGCCCTTACAGGAACTGAAGCTTTCTTT. It encodes CASSLALTGTEAFF.

The rearrangement uses TRBV2 and TRBJ2-7; D unclear. The CDR3 runs 15 residues. Looked up from germline, CDR1 is SNHLY and CDR2 is FYNNEI. Trimming took 4 bases from V and 4 from J, leaving 17 bases between them. CDR3 residues: CASSGASSTLYEQYF. The CDR3 DNA is TGTGCCAGCAGTGGTGCGAGCTCCACACTTTACGAGCAGTACTTC.

The rearrangement joins TRBV18 to TRBJ1-2; D unclear. The ends were cut back, 2 bases at V and 6 bases at J, with 7 bases in the middle. The CDR3 runs to 12 residues. Germline-derived CDR1 and CDR2 are KGHSH and LQKENI. Written as DNA, the CDR3 is TGTGCCAGCTCACCATCGGACGATGGCTACACCTTC. Amino acids: CASSPSDDGYTF.

The V and J genes are TRBV15 and TRBJ2-5; 7 bases match TRBD2. Germline trimming cut 1 base from V and 1 base from J; bases unmatched to any gene: 6. CDR3 length: 16 residues. Germline CDR1 LNHNV, CDR2 YYDKDF (reference sequence). The CDR3 nucleotides are TGTGCCACCAGCAGAGCCGTGGGGGGGACCCAAGAGACCCAGTACTTC. Protein product: CATSRAVGGTQETQYF.

The J gene is TRBJ2-7, the V gene TRBV13; D not certain. The germline CDR1 and CDR2 sequences are PRHDT and FYEKMQ (reference sequence). The CDR3 runs to 14 residues. V lost 2 bases and J 6 bases, leaving 14 bases between the germline ends. CDR3 sequence: CASSLPVGHSEQYF. CDR3 nucleotides: TGTGCCAGCAGCTTACCCGTCGGCCACTCCGAGCAGTACTTC.

In this sample, this clone turned up a few times. The rearrangement links TRBV5-5 to TRBJ1-5, with TRBD1 as a possible D gene (5 bases). CDR1 is SGHKS, CDR2 YYEKEE, per germline (reference sequence). This CDR3 has 14 amino acids. Trimming removed 0 bases from V and 4 bases from J, with 8 bases in between. CDR3 amino acids: CASSLAQGNQPQHF. Written as DNA, the CDR3 is TGTGCCAGCAGCTTGGCCCAGGGTAATCAGCCCCAGCATTTT.

This chain links TRBV4-2 with TRBJ2-5, with TRBD1 identical over 9 bases. The CDR3 has 14 residues. Germline values: CDR1 LGHNA, CDR2 YNFKEQ. The V and J ends lost 1 base and 5 bases, in that order; junction bases with no gene match: 2. The CDR3 nucleotides are TGTGCCAGCAGCCAAGGGGACAGGGTGGAGACCCAGTACTTC. This sequence encodes CASSQGDRVETQYF.

J is TRBJ1-3 and V is TRBV10-3, with D unresolved. The CDR3 runs to 12 residues. Germline CDR1 reads ENHRY; CDR2 reads SYGVKD. Trimming removed 8 bases at V and 0 bases at J, with 5 bases between. The CDR3 reads CAIRDSGNTIYF. As DNA, the CDR3 is TGTGCCATCCGGGACTCTGGAAACACCATATATTTT.

This chain links TRBV10-2 with TRBJ2-2; D remains ambiguous. CDR3 size: 14 residues. Trimming stripped 8 bases from V and 1 base from J, with 11 bases between. Germline CDR1 reads WSHSY; CDR2 reads SAAADI. This chain's CDR3 is CASRFAQNTGELFF. The CDR3 nucleotides read TGCGCCAGCCGGTTCGCGCAGAACACCGGGGAGCTGTTTTTT.

CDR3 residues: CASSFRGIHSGANVLTF. CDR3 DNA sequence: TGTGCCAGCAGCTTCAGGGGAATTCACTCTGGGGCCAACGTCCTGACTTTC. This chain connects TRBV5-6 to TRBJ2-6; D is possibly TRBD1 (6 bases). Germline V gene data show CDR1 as SGHDT and CDR2 as YYEEEE. Trimming took off 2 bases at V and 0 bases at J, with 12 bases between the two ends. This CDR3 is built from 17 residues.